This note documents a single T cell receptor (beta chain) sequence. The antigen is not known. This specimen belongs to a study of graft-versus-host responses after intestinal transplantation. Clones were read by immunoSEQ multiplex PCR, and TCRdb kept only the in-frame ones, dropping some. Here the sample spans 10,000 to 15,000 clones, about 93% being singletons. Study-wide results and limits: The authors found GvH clones in recipient marrow, some appearing first in ileum or blood. Early after transplant, HvG declines were associated with peak levels of circulating GvH clones.

The sample in question was PBMCs, obtained less than 110 days after intestinal transplant. The TCR was taken from a human patient who received an intestinal transplant, so some T cells may come from the graft donor.

The CDR3 protein is CASSRAVIAGGDNEQFF. The CDR3 nucleotides read TGCGCCAGCAGCCGAGCGGTTATAGCGGGAGGCGACAATGAGCAGTTCTTC. The V gene is TRBV4-1, the J gene TRBJ2-1; 10 bases map to TRBD2. CDR1 and CDR2 (germline): MGHRA, YSYEKL. Trimming at V came to 4 bases and at J to 5 bases, leaving 11 bases not matched to a gene. This CDR3 region has 17 residues.